Detailed here is one T cell receptor (beta chain). Its antigen is still unknown. The CD45RO-CCR7+CD27+CD95- phenotype denoted naive CD8+ T cells. The TRB cDNA libraries were prepared by 5' RACE with UMI labels. No DNA is given; TCRdb re-called the 5' RACE reads and lists each CDR3 protein once. The listing contains fewer than 90,000 distinct CDR3 sequences. The sample comes from a study of CXCR3-negative and CXCR3-positive naive CD8 T cells. The overall study: Across all libraries, TRB reads numbered about 135 million, with about 1.5 +/- 0.3 million in each library.

Overall study findings and caveats: CXCR3-positive naive cells had more hydrophobic TRB CDR3s than CXCR3-negative naive cells. After cryopreservation, expression of CXCR3 was partially reduced, and most assays were run with fresh PBMCs.

The CDR3 spans 18 residues. CDR1 and CDR2 from the germline V gene are LGHNA and YNFKEQ. This chain uses TRBV4-2 with TRBJ1-5. Sequencing input: naive CXCR3+ CD8+ T cells from blood. Subset noted: CD45RO-CCR7+CD27+CD95- naive CD8+ T cells expressing CXCR3 (TNR3+). The TCR was taken from a human donor in good health. Some clones in this sample may be carry-over from other donors' samples. The CDR3 loop reads CASSQDSRSQAIGQPQHF.